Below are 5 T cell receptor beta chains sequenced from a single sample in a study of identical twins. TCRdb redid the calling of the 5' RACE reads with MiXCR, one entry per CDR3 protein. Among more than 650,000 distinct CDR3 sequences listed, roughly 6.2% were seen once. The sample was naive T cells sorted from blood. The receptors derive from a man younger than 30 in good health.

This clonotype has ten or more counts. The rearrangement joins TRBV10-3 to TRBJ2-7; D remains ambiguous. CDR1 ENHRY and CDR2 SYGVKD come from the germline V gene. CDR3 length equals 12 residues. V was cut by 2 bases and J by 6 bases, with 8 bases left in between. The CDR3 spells CAISETKSEQYV. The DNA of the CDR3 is TGTGCCATCAGTGAGACCAAAAGCGAGCAGTACGTC.

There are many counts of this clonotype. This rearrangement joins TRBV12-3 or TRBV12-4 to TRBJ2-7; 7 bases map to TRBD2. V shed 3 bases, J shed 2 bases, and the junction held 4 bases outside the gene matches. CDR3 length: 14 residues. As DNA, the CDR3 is TGTGCCAGCAGTTTGGCGGGAGTGACCTACGAGCAGTACTTC. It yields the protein CASSLAGVTYEQYF.

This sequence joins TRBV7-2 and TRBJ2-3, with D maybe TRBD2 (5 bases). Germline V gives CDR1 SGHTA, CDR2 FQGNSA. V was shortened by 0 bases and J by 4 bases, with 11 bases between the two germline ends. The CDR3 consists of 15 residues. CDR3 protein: CASSLASAVADTQYF. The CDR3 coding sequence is TGTGCCAGCAGCTTAGCCTCAGCGGTCGCAGATACGCAGTATTTT.

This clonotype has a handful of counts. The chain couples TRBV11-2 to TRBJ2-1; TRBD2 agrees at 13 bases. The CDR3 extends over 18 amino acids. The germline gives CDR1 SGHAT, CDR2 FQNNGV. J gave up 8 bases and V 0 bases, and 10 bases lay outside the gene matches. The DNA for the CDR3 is TGTGCCAGCAGCTTAGAGGTCGGACTAGCGGGAGCGCGGGATGAGCAGTTCTTC. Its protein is CASSLEVGLAGARDEQFF.

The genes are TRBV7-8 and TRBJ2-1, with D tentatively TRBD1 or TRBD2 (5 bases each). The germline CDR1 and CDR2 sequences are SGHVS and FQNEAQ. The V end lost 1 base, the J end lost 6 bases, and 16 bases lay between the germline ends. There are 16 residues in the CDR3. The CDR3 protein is CASSLGTLGTANEQFF. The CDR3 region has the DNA TGTGCCAGCAGCTTAGGGACACTCGGGACGGCCAATGAGCAGTTCTTC.